What follows are 25 T cell receptor beta chains derived from one specimen sequenced in a study of beta chain features in type 1 diabetes (dated by TCRdb to 2016 to 2019). Broader findings and caveats from the paper: A moderate but significant shortening of TCRB CDR3 length was observed in type 1 diabetes patients in all four CD4+ subsets.

What these receptors recognize is not known. Libraries were built with the immunoSEQ multiplex PCR assay. The entire isolated RNA was reverse transcribed using the High Capacity cDNA Reverse Transcription Kit, and thus expressed TCRB transcripts were sequenced. Not all clones reach the TCRdb copy of this immuneACCESS table, which keeps in-frame sequences only. Checked studies attribute under half of the gap to unresolved V genes and leave the rest unexplained. Counted in this sample were 250,000 or so clones; approximately 15% of them appeared once. The leading ten clones occupy roughly 0.019% of the sample. What was sequenced was naive CD4+ T cells from blood. This specimen's cell subset or site label, per the study, means: true naive CD4+ T cells. These receptors came from a man in his thirties or forties with type 1 diabetes.

This sequence joins TRBV2 and TRBJ2-7; possible D gene TRBD2, 7 bases. From germline, CDR1 is SNHLY and CDR2 FYNNEI. The V and J ends lost 4 bases and 0 bases respectively, with 10 bases between them. CDR3 length equals 14 residues. CDR3 DNA: TGTGCCAGCAGTGTCGGGGGGCTCTCCTACGAGCAGTACTTC. Its protein is CASSVGGLSYEQYF.

CDR3 loop: CASSLSSTGITEAFF. CDR3 bases: TGTGCCAGCAGTTTATCATCGACAGGGATCACTGAAGCTTTCTTT. The chain carries TRBV27 and TRBJ1-1, with 7 bases lining up with TRBD1. CDR1 and CDR2 (germline): MNHEY, SMNVEV (reference sequence). CDR3 size: 15 residues. V lost 0 bases to trimming and J lost 4 bases; unmatched junction nucleotides: 5.

This clone has just a few counts. The rearrangement joins TRBV5-1 to TRBJ2-7, with 9 bases matching TRBD1. CDR1 is SGHRS, CDR2 YFSETQ, per germline. This CDR3 has 14 amino acids. V lost 0 bases, J lost 6 bases, and 4 bases stayed unmatched. The CDR3 protein is CASSLGQGETEQYF. The CDR3 region has the DNA TGCGCCAGCAGCTTGGGACAGGGGGAAACCGAGCAGTACTTC.

This chain links TRBV6-5 with TRBJ2-4; the match to TRBD1 covers 7 bases. The CDR3 runs to 14 residues. V trimming: 5 bases; J trimming: 0 bases; junction bases outside the gene matches: 1. Germline CDR1 and CDR2: MNHEY and SVGAGI. CDR3 nucleotides: TGTGCCAGCAGTAGGGGGCTAGCCAAAAACATTCAGTACTTC. Encoded protein: CASSRGLAKNIQYF.

A few counts support this clone. The chain joins TRBV4-1 to TRBJ2-5, with unresolved D. Germline V gene lookup returns CDR1 MGHRA and CDR2 YSYEKL. The CDR3 has 16 residues. V lost 0 bases and J 0 bases, leaving 11 bases between the germline ends. The DNA for the CDR3 is TGCGCCAGCAGCCAAGAGAAAGCGCCCTACCAAGAGACCCAGTACTTC. Amino acids: CASSQEKAPYQETQYF.

CDR3 bases: TGCGCCAGCAGCCAAGATCGTGGGGGGGGCACTCCGAGGAATGAGCAGTTCTTC. Encoded protein: CASSQDRGGGTPRNEQFF. V usage is TRBV4-1 and J usage is TRBJ2-1, with D possibly matching TRBD2 (7 bases). Germline CDR1 reads MGHRA; CDR2 reads YSYEKL. The CDR3 is 18 amino acids. V dropped 0 bases and J dropped 7 bases, with 22 bases sitting between them.

V usage is TRBV4-2 and J usage is TRBJ2-1; a possible D gene is TRBD2 (6 bases). Germline values: CDR1 LGHNA, CDR2 YNFKEQ. This CDR3 region has 15 residues. Trimming removed 0 bases at V and 4 bases at J, with 10 bases between. CDR3: CASSQDYGGYNEQFF. In DNA form, the CDR3 reads TGTGCCAGCAGCCAAGATTACGGAGGGTACAATGAGCAGTTCTTC.

V gene TRBV6-1 combines with J gene TRBJ2-1; 10 nucleotides match TRBD2. This CDR3 is built from 15 residues. The V gene end was trimmed by 5 bases and the J gene end by 9 bases; junction bases not matched to a gene: 10. Germline CDR1 MNHNS, CDR2 SASEGT. The CDR3 region has the DNA TGTGCCAGCAGTTTCCTGAGCGGGAGGGAGTCTGAGCAGTTCTTC. This codes for CASSFLSGRESEQFF.

This clone occurred a few times. This rearrangement joins TRBV5-4 to TRBJ1-1, with D possibly matching TRBD1 (6 bases). The CDR3 is 16 amino acids. The germline V and J ends were trimmed by 3 bases and 0 bases, with 15 bases remaining between them. CDR1 is SGHNT, CDR2 YYREEE, per germline (reference sequence). Here the CDR3 reads CASSYPNRVMNTEAFF. The DNA for the CDR3 is TGTGCCAGCAGCTACCCAAACAGGGTAATGAACACTGAAGCTTTCTTT.

The CDR3 DNA sequence: TGTGCCAGCAGTGAAATGGAGACTAGCGGACAAGAGACCCAGTACTTC. Amino acid sequence: CASSEMETSGQETQYF. The J gene is TRBJ2-5, the V gene TRBV6-1, with 9 bases that match TRBD2. Unmatched junction bases numbered 6, after V lost 2 bases and J lost 2 bases. CDR3 size: 16 residues. In germline, CDR1 is MNHNS, CDR2 SASEGT.

The chain is built from TRBV11-2 and TRBJ2-3; D gene uncertain. The length of the CDR3 is 15 residues. In germline, CDR1 is SGHAT, CDR2 FQNNGV. V lost 1 base and J lost 0, with 8 bases in between. For the CDR3, the DNA is TGTGCCAGCAGCTTAGTCACGACTAGCACAGATACGCAGTATTTT. Translated, it gives CASSLVTTSTDTQYF.

This clone was seen only once. The rearrangement uses TRBV5-1 and TRBJ1-3; D perhaps matches TRBD1 (5 bases). CDR3 length equals 16 residues. The V gene's germline CDR1 is SGHRS and CDR2 YFSETQ. V lost 0 bases, J lost 0 bases, and 10 bases lay in between. Written as DNA, the CDR3 is TGCGCCAGCAGCTTGGAAACAGGCAGCTCTGGAAACACCATATATTTT. As protein: CASSLETGSSGNTIYF.

The chain links TRBV11-1 to TRBJ2-2; TRBD2 agrees at 11 bases. CDR3 length: 17 amino acids. CDR1 SGHAT and CDR2 FQDESV come from the germline V gene (reference sequence). V gave up 1 base and J gave up 7 bases; unmatched junction bases: 8. In DNA, the CDR3 is TGTGCCAGCAGCTTAGGGGCAACTAGCGGGAGTCTCGGGGAGCTGTTTTTT. This codes for CASSLGATSGSLGELFF. Together with reference TRBV11-1 and TRBJ2-2, the CDR3 gives the full variable domain: EAEVAQSPRYKITEKSQAVAFWCDPISGHATLYWYRQILGQGPELLVQFQDESVVDDSQLPKDRFSAERLKGVDSTLKIQPAELGDSAMYLCASSLGATSGSLGELFFGEGSRLTVL.

The chain is built from TRBV5-1 and TRBJ2-1; 7 positions match TRBD1. This CDR3 comprises 15 residues. Trimming cost V 4 bases and J 0 bases; bases outside gene matches: 4. From germline, CDR1 is SGHRS and CDR2 YFSETQ. This CDR3 is CASSIGQASYNEQFF. The CDR3 DNA sequence: TGCGCCAGCAGCATAGGACAGGCCTCCTACAATGAGCAGTTCTTC. The whole variable domain, remainder taken from reference TRBV5-1 and TRBJ2-1, is KAGVTQTPRYLIKTRGQQVTLSCSPISGHRSVSWYQQTPGQGLQFLFEYFSETQRNKGNFPGRFSGRQFSNSRSEMNVSTLELGDSALYLCASSIGQASYNEQFFGPGTRLTVL.

The gene calls are TRBV7-9 and TRBJ1-1; 9 nucleotides line up with TRBD1. Germline-derived CDR1 and CDR2 are SEHNR and FQNEAQ (reference sequence). The CDR3 runs 17 residues. V was clipped by 5 bases and J by 4 bases; unmatched bases: 14. The CDR3 DNA sequence: TGTGCCAGCAGCCACAGGACAGGGGCCCTCTTAGCCACTGAAGCTTTCTTT. It encodes CASSHRTGALLATEAFF.

V gene TRBV5-1 combines with J gene TRBJ2-3, with TRBD1 matching over 9 bases. The CDR3 consists of 15 residues. Per the germline V gene, CDR1 is SGHRS and CDR2 is YFSETQ. Germline trimming cut 0 bases from V and 3 bases from J; bases unmatched to any gene: 2. The CDR3 spells CASSLAGQGTDTQYF. The CDR3 region has the DNA TGCGCCAGCAGCTTGGCCGGACAGGGGACAGATACGCAGTATTTT. The full variable domain, its missing parts supplied by reference TRBV5-1 and TRBJ2-3, is KAGVTQTPRYLIKTRGQQVTLSCSPISGHRSVSWYQQTPGQGLQFLFEYFSETQRNKGNFPGRFSGRQFSNSRSEMNVSTLELGDSALYLCASSLAGQGTDTQYFGPGTRLTVL.

The V call is TRBV4-1, the J call TRBJ1-1, with TRBD1 matching over 8 bases. CDR1 is MGHRA, CDR2 YSYEKL, per germline. The CDR3 is 14 residues long. V gave up 4 bases and J gave up 3 bases; unmatched junction bases: 4. The CDR3 nucleotides read TGCGCCAGCAGCCGCGGACAGGGTTACACTGAAGCTTTCTTT. Its translation is CASSRGQGYTEAFF.

The chain joins TRBV5-1 to TRBJ2-4; D might be TRBD1 (5 bases). This CDR3 contains 14 residues. Deletions cut 0 bases from V and 8 bases from J, with 12 bases between. Germline CDR1 reads SGHRS; CDR2 reads YFSETQ. The CDR3 DNA reads as TGCGCCAGCAGCTTGGAGGGGCGCGGAGACATTCAGTACTTC. Amino acids: CASSLEGRGDIQYF.

This clone has more than one count but fewer than ten. This chain connects TRBV5-1 to TRBJ1-4, with 9 bases that match TRBD1. Germline V gene data show CDR1 as SGHRS and CDR2 as YFSETQ. The CDR3 consists of 15 residues. V shed 2 bases and J 8 bases; nucleotides not matched to a gene: 7. CDR3 nucleotides: TGCGCCAGCAGCTTTGCCGGGACAGGGCAAGAAAAACTGTTTTTT. This codes for CASSFAGTGQEKLFF.

This clone was seen only a few times. V is TRBV7-8 and J is TRBJ2-1, with 8 bases that match TRBD2. This CDR3 spans 16 amino acids. J gave up 1 base and V 4 bases, and 6 bases lay outside the gene matches. Germline V gives CDR1 SGHVS, CDR2 FQNEAQ. The CDR3 reads CASSSSIAGSYNEQFF. The CDR3 nucleotides are TGTGCCAGCAGCTCAAGCATAGCGGGATCCTACAATGAGCAGTTCTTC.

This chain connects TRBV15 to TRBJ2-7; TRBD2 matches at 9 bases. With 0 bases clipped from V and 6 bases from J, the junction kept 3 bases outside the gene matches. There are 14 residues in the CDR3. The germline gives CDR1 LNHNV, CDR2 YYDKDF (reference sequence). The CDR3 nucleotides are TGTGCCACCAGCAGAGAGGGACTAGCTGGCGAGCAGTACTTC. This encodes CATSREGLAGEQYF.

The chain employs TRBV11-2 and TRBJ1-1; a weak D match, TRBD1 (6 bases). Between the trimmed V and J ends, which lost 5 bases and 3 bases, there was a span of 10 bases. CDR1 SGHAT and CDR2 FQNNGV come from the germline V gene. The CDR3 has 13 residues. The CDR3 DNA reads TGTGCCAGCAGCCTCGACAGGTACACTGAAGCTTTCTTT. It specifies CASSLDRYTEAFF.

This clone has more than one count but fewer than ten. The rearrangement uses TRBV5-1 and TRBJ2-7, with 8 nucleotides matching TRBD1. V was clipped by 0 bases and J by 4 bases; unmatched bases: 6. Per germline, CDR1 SGHRS and CDR2 YFSETQ. The CDR3 is made up of 15 amino acids. The DNA for the CDR3 is TGCGCCAGCAGCTTGGGGACAGGGTCTTTGTACGAGCAGTACTTC. The encoded protein is CASSLGTGSLYEQYF.

J is TRBJ1-5 and V is TRBV5-1; no clear D gene. Germline lookup yields CDR1 SGHRS and CDR2 YFSETQ. V was pared by 4 bases and J by 5 bases, with 16 bases between. The CDR3 spans 15 residues. The DNA for the CDR3 is TGCGCCAGCAGCATTGCGACTGGTGGAGATCAGCCCCAGCATTTT. It is translated as CASSIATGGDQPQHF.

CDR3 coding DNA: TGTGCCAGCAGCCAAGGGGCGGGGGTTATCTACAATGAGCAGTTCTTC. Protein: CASSQGAGVIYNEQFF. The rearrangement links TRBV7-9 to TRBJ2-1; TRBD2 matches at 7 bases. The CDR3 length is 16 residues. With V trimmed by 5 bases and J by 3 bases, 10 bases remained unmatched. Germline lookup yields CDR1 SEHNR and CDR2 FQNEAQ (reference sequence).